This T cell receptor beta chain was identified in a study of shared clonotypes between healthy human individuals. A word on this clone: No antigen is known for it.

CDR3 length equals 11 residues. The germline V gene encodes CDR1 DFQATT and CDR2 SNEGSKA (reference sequence). V lost 1 base, J lost 10 bases, and 0 bases stayed unmatched. The table came from immunoSEQ multiplex PCR; TCRdb's copy has only in-frame clones and leaves some out. This table has more than 550,000 clones, just under 75% appearing once. Every contributor of samples was a Caucasian grown-up residing in Nashville, Tennessee. Study results and limitations: Rarefaction exposed incomplete sorted-subset sequencing despite large depth. Estimated clonotype richness was generally higher in naive than memory subsets.

The chain uses TRBV20-1 and TRBJ2-3, with 9 bases fitting TRBD1. The sequenced sample consisted of memory CD4+ T cells sorted from blood. Subset given: CD45RA-negative fraction. The clonotype comes from a woman aged 25 to 39 in good health. The CDR3 coding sequence is TGCAGTGCTAGAGGACAGGGGGCGCAGTATTTT. Encoded protein: CSARGQGAQYF.